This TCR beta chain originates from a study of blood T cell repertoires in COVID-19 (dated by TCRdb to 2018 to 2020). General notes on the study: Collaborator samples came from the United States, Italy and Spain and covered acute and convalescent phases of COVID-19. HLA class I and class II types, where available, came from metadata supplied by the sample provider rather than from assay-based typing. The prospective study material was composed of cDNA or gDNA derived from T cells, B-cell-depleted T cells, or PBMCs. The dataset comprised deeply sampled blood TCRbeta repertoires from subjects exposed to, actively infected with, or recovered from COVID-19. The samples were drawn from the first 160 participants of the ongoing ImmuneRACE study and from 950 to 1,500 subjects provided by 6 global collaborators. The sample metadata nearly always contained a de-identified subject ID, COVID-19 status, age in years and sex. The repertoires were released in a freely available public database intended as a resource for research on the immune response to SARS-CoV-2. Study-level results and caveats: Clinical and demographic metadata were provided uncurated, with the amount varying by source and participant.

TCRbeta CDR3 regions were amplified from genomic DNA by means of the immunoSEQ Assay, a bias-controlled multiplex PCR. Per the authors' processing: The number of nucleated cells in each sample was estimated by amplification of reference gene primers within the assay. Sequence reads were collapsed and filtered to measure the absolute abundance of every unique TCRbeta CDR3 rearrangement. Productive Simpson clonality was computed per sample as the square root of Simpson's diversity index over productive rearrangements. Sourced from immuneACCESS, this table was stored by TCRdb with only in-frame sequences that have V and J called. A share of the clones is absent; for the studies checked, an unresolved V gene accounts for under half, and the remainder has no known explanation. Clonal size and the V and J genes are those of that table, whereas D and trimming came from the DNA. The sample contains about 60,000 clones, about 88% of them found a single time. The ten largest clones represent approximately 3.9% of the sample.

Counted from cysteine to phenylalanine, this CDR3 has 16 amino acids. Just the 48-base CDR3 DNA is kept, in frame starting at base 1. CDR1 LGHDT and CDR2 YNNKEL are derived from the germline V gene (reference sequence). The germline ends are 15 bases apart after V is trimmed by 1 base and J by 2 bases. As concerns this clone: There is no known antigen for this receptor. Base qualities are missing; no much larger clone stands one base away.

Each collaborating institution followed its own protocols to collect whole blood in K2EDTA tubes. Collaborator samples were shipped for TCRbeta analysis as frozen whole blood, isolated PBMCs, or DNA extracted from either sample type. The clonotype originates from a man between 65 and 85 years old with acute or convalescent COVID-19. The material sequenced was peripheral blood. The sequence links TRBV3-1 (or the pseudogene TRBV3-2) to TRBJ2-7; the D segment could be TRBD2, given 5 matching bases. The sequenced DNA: TGTGCCAGCAGCCAAGGAGGCGGGCAGGTAACCTACGAGCAGTACTTC. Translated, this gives CASSQGGGQVTYEQYF.